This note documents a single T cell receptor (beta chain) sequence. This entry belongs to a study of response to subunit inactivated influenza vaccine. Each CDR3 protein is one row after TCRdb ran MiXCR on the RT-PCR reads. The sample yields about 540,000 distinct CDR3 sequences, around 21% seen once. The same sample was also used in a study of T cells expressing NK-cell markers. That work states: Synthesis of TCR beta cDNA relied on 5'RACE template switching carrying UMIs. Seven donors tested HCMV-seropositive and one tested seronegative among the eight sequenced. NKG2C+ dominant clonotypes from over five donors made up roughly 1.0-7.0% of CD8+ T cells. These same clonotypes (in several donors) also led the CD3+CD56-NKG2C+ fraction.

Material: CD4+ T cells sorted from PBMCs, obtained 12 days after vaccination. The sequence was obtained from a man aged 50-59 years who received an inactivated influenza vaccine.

This chain's CDR3 is CASSLRHANTGELFF. Written as DNA, the CDR3 is TGCGCCAGCAGCCTAAGACACGCGAACACCGGGGAGCTGTTTTTT. The chain links TRBV5-1 to TRBJ2-2; D is undetermined. Germline V CDR1 and CDR2: SGHRS, YFSETQ. Trimming stripped 4 bases from V and 0 bases from J, with 10 bases between. The CDR3 runs 15 residues.